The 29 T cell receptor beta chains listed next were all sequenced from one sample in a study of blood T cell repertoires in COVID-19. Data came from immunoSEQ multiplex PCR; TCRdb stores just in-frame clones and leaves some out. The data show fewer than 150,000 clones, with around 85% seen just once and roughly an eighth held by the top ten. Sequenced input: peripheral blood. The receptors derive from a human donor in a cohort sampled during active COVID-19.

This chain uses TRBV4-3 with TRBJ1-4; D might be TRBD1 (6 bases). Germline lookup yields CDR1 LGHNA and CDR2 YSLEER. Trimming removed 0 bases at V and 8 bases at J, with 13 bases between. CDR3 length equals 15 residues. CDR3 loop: CASSQELGHQEKLFF. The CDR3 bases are TGCGCCAGCAGCCAAGAACTGGGACATCAGGAAAAACTGTTTTTT.

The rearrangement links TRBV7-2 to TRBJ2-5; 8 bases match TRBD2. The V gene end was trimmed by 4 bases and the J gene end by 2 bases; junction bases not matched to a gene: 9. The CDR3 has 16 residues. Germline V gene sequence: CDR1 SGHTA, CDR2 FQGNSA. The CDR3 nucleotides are TGTGCCAGCAGCTCTCGGGGCGGGGGGCATCAAGAGACCCAGTACTTC. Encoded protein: CASSSRGGGHQETQYF.

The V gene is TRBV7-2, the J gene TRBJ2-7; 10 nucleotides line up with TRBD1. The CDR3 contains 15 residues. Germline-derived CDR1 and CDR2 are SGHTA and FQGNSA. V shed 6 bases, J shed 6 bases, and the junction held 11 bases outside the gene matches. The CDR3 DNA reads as TGTGCCAGCAGGACCGGGACAGGGGTCCTGGTCGAGCAGTACTTC. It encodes CASRTGTGVLVEQYF.

The CDR3 DNA sequence: TGTGCCACCAGCACAGGGAGGAGGGATCAGCCCCAGCATTTT. It codes for CATSTGRRDQPQHF. V gene TRBV15 combines with J gene TRBJ1-5; D is perhaps TRBD1 (5 bases). CDR1 and CDR2 from the germline V gene are LNHNV and YYDKDF (reference sequence). V gave up 4 bases and J gave up 5 bases, with 12 bases separating them. This CDR3 is built from 14 residues.

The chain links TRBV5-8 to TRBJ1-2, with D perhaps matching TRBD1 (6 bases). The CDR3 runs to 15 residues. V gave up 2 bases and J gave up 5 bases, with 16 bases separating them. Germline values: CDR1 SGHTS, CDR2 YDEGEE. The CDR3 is CASSFRGDTGYGYTF. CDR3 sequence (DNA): TGTGCCAGCAGCTTTCGGGGGGACACAGGGTATGGCTACACCTTC. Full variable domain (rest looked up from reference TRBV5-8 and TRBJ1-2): EAGVTQSPTHLIKTRGQQATLRCSPISGHTSVYWYQQALGLGLQFLLWYDEGEERNRGNFPPRFSGRQFPNYSSELNVNALELEDSALYLCASSFRGDTGYGYTFGSGTRLTVV.

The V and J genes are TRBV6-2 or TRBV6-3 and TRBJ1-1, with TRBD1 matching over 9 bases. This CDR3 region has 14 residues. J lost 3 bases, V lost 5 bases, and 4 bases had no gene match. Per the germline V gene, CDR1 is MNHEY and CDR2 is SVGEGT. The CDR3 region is CASSPGTGYTEAFF. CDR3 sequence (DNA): TGTGCCAGCAGTCCGGGGACAGGGTACACTGAAGCTTTCTTT.

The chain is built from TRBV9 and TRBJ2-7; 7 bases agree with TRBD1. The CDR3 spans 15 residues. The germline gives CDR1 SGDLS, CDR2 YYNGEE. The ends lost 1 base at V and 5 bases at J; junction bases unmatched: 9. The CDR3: CASSVTGTVGDEQYF. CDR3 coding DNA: TGTGCCAGCAGCGTAACCGGGACAGTGGGGGACGAGCAGTACTTC.

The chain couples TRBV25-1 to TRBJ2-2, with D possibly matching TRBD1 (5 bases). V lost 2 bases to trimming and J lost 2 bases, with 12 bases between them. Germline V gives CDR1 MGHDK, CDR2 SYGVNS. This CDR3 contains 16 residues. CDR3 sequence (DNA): TGTGCCAGCAGTGAACTCAAGGGGAAAAACACCGGGGAGCTGTTTTTT. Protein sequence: CASSELKGKNTGELFF.

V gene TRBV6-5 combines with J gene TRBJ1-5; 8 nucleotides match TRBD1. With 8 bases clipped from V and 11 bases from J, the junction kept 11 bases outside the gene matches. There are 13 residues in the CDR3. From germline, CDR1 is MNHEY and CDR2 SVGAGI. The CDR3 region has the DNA TGTGCCAGCCGACAGGGGCCTTTGGGGACCCAGCATTTT. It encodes CASRQGPLGTQHF.

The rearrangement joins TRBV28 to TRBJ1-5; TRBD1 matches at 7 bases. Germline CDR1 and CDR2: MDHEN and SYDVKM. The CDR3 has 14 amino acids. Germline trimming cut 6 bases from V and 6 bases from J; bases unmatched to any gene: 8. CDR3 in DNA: TGTGCCAGCAGAGCAGGGGGTCTGAGTCAGCCCCAGCATTTT. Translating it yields CASRAGGLSQPQHF.

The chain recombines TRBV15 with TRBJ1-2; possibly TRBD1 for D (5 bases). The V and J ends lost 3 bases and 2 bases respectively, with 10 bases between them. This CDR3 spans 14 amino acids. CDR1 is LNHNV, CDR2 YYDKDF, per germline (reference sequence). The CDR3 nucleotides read TGTGCCACCAGCAGCCAGACAGAGAACTATGGCTACACCTTC. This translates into CATSSQTENYGYTF.

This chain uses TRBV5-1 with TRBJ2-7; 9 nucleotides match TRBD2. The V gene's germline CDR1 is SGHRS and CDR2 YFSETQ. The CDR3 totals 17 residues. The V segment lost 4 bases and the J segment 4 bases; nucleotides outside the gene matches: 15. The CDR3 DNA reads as TGCGCCAGCAGCCAGGCGGGGGGGACTAATAGACCATACGAGCAGTACTTC. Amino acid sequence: CASSQAGGTNRPYEQYF.

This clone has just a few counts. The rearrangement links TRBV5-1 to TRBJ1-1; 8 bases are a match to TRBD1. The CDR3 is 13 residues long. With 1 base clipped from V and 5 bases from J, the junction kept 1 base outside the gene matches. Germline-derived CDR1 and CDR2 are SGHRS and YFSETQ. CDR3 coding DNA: TGCGCCAGCAGCTTGTACAGGGGGACTGAAGCTTTCTTT. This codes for CASSLYRGTEAFF.

The CDR3 sequence: CASIPTNTGKGLFF. The CDR3 DNA reads as TGTGCCAGCATTCCCACGAACACAGGGAAAGGCCTGTTTTTT. The chain has TRBV2 and TRBJ1-4, with a tentative D call TRBD1 (6 bases). The CDR3 is made up of 14 amino acids. V lost 7 bases, J lost 14 bases, and 23 bases lay in between. Germline lookup yields CDR1 SNHLY and CDR2 FYNNEI.

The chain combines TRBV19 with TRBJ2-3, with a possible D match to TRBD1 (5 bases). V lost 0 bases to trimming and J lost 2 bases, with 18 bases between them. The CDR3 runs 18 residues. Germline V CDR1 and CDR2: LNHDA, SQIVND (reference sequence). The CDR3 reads CASSIDDRSSFFTDTQYF. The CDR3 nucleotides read TGTGCCAGTAGTATAGACGACAGATCCTCTTTTTTCACAGATACGCAGTATTTT.

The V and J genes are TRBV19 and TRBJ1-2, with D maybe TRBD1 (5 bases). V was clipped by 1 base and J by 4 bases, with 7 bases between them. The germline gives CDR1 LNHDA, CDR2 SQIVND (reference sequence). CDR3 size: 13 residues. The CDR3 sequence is CASSIGTSYGYTF. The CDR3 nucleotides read TGTGCCAGTAGTATAGGGACATCCTATGGCTACACCTTC.

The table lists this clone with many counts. This chain's CDR3 is CASSSSLDSNQPQHF. Written as DNA, the CDR3 is TGTGCCAGCAGCTCTAGCTTAGATAGCAATCAGCCCCAGCATTTT. The chain carries TRBV7-9 and TRBJ1-5; D unclear. V dropped 4 bases and J dropped 0 bases, with 10 bases sitting between them. CDR1 SEHNR and CDR2 FQNEAQ come from the germline V gene (reference sequence). The CDR3 is 15 amino acids.

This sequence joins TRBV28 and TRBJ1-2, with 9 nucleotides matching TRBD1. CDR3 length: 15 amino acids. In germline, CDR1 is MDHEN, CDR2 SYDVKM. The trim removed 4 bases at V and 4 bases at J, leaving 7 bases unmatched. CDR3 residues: CASSSGTGMVYGYTF. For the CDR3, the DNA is TGTGCCAGCAGTTCTGGGACAGGGATGGTCTATGGCTACACCTTC.

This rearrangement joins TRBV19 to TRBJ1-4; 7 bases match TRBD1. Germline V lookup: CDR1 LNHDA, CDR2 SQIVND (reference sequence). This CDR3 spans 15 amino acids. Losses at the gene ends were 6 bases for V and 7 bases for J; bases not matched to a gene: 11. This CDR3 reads CASSPSRGSSEKLFF. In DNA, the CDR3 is TGTGCCAGTAGCCCCAGCAGGGGGTCTAGTGAAAAACTGTTTTTT.

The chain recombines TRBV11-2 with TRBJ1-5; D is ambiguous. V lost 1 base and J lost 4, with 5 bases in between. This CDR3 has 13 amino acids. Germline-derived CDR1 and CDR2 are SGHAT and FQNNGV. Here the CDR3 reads CASSLADNQPQHF. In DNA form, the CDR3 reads TGTGCCAGCAGCTTAGCAGATAATCAGCCCCAGCATTTT.

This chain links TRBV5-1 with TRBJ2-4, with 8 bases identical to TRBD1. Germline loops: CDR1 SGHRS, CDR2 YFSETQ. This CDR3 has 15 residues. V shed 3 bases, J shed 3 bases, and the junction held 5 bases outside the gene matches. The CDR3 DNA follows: TGCGCCAGCAGCTCAGATACAGGGGGCAAAAACATTCAGTACTTC. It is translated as CASSSDTGGKNIQYF.

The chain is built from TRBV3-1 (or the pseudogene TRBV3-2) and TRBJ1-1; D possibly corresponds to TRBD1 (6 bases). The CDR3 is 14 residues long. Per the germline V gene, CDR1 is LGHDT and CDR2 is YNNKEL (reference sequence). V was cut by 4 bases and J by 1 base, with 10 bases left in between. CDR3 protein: CASSLADRNTEAFF. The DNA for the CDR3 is TGTGCCAGCAGCCTGGCGGACAGGAACACTGAAGCTTTCTTT.

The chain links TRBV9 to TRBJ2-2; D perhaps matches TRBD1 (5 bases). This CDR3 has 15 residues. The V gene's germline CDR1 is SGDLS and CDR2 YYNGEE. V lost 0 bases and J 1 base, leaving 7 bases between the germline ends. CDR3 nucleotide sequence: TGTGCCAGCAGCGTAGGAGACAGGAACACCGGGGAGCTGTTTTTT. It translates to CASSVGDRNTGELFF.

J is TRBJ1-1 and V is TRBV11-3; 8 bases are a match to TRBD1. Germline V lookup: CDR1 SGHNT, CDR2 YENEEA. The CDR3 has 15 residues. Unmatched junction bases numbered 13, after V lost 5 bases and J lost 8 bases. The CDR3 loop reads CASSHRTGSPGEAFF. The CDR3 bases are TGTGCCAGCAGCCATCGGACAGGGTCGCCCGGGGAAGCTTTCTTT.

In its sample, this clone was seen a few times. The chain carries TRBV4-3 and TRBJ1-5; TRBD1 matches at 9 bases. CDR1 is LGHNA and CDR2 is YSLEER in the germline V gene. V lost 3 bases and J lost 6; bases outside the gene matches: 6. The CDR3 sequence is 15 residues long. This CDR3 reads CASSQDRGGSQPQHF. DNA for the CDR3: TGCGCCAGCAGCCAGGACAGGGGCGGAAGTCAGCCCCAGCATTTT.

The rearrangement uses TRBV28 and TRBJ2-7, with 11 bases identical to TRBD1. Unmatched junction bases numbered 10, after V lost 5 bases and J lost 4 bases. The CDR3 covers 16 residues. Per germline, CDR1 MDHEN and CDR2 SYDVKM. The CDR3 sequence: CASSPFRTGGWYEQYF. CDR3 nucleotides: TGTGCCAGCAGTCCCTTCCGGACAGGGGGCTGGTACGAGCAGTACTTC.

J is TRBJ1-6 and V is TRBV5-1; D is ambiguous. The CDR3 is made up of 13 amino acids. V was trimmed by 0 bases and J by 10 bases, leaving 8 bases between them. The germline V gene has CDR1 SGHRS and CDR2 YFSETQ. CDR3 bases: TGCGCCAGCAGCTTGGAAATTCGGTCACCCCTCCACTTT. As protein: CASSLEIRSPLHF. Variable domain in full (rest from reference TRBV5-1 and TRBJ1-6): KAGVTQTPRYLIKTRGQQVTLSCSPISGHRSVSWYQQTPGQGLQFLFEYFSETQRNKGNFPGRFSGRQFSNSRSEMNVSTLELGDSALYLCASSLEIRSPLHFGNGTRLTVT.

The CDR3 coding sequence is TGTGCCAGTACCCCCCGGACAGGATCCCTCCACTTT. It specifies CASTPRTGSLHF. This sequence joins TRBV19 and TRBJ1-6; 7 nucleotides match TRBD1. The CDR3 is 12 residues long. The germline CDR1 and CDR2 sequences are LNHDA and SQIVND (reference sequence). V was pared by 7 bases and J by 14 bases, with 8 bases of the junction left unmatched. Full variable domain (remainder filled in from reference TRBV19 and TRBJ1-6): DGGITQSPKYLFRKEGQNVTLSCEQNLNHDAMYWYRQDPGQGLRLIYYSQIVNDFQKGDIAEGYSVSREKKESFPLTVTSAQKNPTAFYLCASTPRTGSLHFGNGTRLTVT.

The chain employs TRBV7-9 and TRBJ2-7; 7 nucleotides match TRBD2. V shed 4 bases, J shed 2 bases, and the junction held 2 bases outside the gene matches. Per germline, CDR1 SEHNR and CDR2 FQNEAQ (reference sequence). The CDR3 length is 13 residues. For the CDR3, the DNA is TGTGCCAGCAGCTCCCGGGGGGCCTACGAGCAGTACTTC. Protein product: CASSSRGAYEQYF. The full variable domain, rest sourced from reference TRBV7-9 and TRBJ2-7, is DTGVSQNPRHKITKRGQNVTFRCDPISEHNRLYWYRQTLGQGPEFLTYFQNEAQLEKSRLLSDRFSAERPKGSFSTLEIQRTEQGDSAMYLCASSSRGAYEQYFGPGTRLTVT.